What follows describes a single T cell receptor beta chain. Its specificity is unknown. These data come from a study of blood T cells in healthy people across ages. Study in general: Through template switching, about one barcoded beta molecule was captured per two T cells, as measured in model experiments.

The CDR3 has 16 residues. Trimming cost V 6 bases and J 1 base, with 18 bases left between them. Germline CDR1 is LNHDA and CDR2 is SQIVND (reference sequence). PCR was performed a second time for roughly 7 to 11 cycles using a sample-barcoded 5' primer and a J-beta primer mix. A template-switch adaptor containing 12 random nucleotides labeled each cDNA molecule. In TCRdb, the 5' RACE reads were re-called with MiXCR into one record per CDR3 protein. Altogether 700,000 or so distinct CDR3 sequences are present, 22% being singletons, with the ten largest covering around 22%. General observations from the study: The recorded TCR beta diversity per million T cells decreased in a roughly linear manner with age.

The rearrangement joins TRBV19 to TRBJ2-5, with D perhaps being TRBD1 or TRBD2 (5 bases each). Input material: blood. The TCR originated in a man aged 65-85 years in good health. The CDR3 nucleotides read TGTGCCAGTAGCCTCAATACGGGACGGACCCAAGAGACCCAGTACTTC. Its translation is CASSLNTGRTQETQYF.